One and the same sample provided the 22 T cell receptor beta chains below, sequenced in a study of T cell responses to AZD1222 COVID-19 vaccine. Clones were sequenced by immunoSEQ multiplex PCR, and TCRdb holds only the in-frame ones, with some missing. The repertoire holds more than 95,000 clones, with approximately 88% as singletons. The sequenced sample was peripheral blood, obtained on day 0 of AZD1222 vaccination. These receptors originate from an adult in good health.

This chain uses TRBV7-6 with TRBJ1-1; the match to TRBD1 covers 8 bases. With V trimmed by 4 bases and J by 4 bases, 2 bases remained unmatched. Germline V gene data show CDR1 as SGHVS and CDR2 as FNYEAQ. The CDR3 is made up of 13 amino acids. The CDR3 here is CASSSTGATEAFF. The CDR3 DNA reads as TGTGCCAGCAGCTCGACAGGGGCCACTGAAGCTTTCTTT.

The J gene is TRBJ1-5, the V gene TRBV29-1; no reliable D call. Germline lookup yields CDR1 SQVTM and CDR2 ANQGSEA. The CDR3 totals 13 residues. Trimming took off 5 bases at V and 0 bases at J, with 8 bases between the two ends. The CDR3 reads CSVIERSNQPQHF. The CDR3 bases are TGCAGCGTTATAGAACGTAGCAATCAGCCCCAGCATTTT.

This clone showed up just once. In nucleotides, the CDR3 is TGTGCCAGCAGCCAAGCTGTAGGGAACTATGGCTACACCTTC. Translating it yields CASSQAVGNYGYTF. This chain links TRBV3-1 (or the pseudogene TRBV3-2) with TRBJ1-2; D remains ambiguous. This CDR3 is 14 amino acids long. The germline V and J ends were trimmed by 1 base and 2 bases, with 8 bases remaining between them. Germline loops: CDR1 LGHDT, CDR2 YNNKEL (reference sequence).

V is TRBV7-6 and J is TRBJ2-7, with TRBD2 identical over 11 bases. CDR3 length: 17 residues. Germline values: CDR1 SGHVS, CDR2 FNYEAQ. Trimming removed 5 bases from V and 7 bases from J; junction bases left unmatched: 16. CDR3 nucleotides: TGTGCCAGCAGCCGTACCGTTACTAGCGGGAGCCCCCTGGAGCAGTACTTC. Its translation is CASSRTVTSGSPLEQYF.

V is TRBV28 and J is TRBJ1-1; no clear D. The CDR3 has 12 amino acids. Germline V gene data show CDR1 as MDHEN and CDR2 as SYDVKM. Trimming stripped 3 bases from V and 8 bases from J, with 10 bases between. The CDR3 DNA is TGTGCCAGCAGTTTTGCGCAGGAGGAAGCTTTCTTT. Encoded protein: CASSFAQEEAFF. The whole variable domain, filled in from reference TRBV28 and TRBJ1-1, reads DVKVTQSSRYLVKRTGEKVFLECVQDMDHENMFWYRQDPGLGLRLIYFSYDVKMKEKGDIPEGYSVSREKKERFSLILESASTNQTSMYLCASSFAQEEAFFGQGTRLTVV.

The rearrangement uses TRBV5-1 and TRBJ1-1; D is unresolved. V lost 4 bases and J 2 bases, leaving 9 bases between the germline ends. Germline loops: CDR1 SGHRS, CDR2 YFSETQ. CDR3 size: 13 residues. The CDR3 DNA is TGCGCCAGCAGCACCGAGCCCAACACTGAAGCTTTCTTT. Residues: CASSTEPNTEAFF.

This rearrangement joins TRBV6-5 to TRBJ1-6; 8 bases are shared with TRBD1. V lost 10 bases to trimming and J lost 8 bases; unmatched junction nucleotides: 7. Germline V CDR1 and CDR2: MNHEY, SVGAGI. The CDR3 is made up of 13 amino acids. CDR3 in amino acids: CAIHRGLDSPLHF. Here the CDR3 DNA reads TGTGCCATCCACAGGGGGTTGGATTCACCCCTCCACTTT.

The gene calls are TRBV3-1 (or the pseudogene TRBV3-2) and TRBJ1-4, with 8 bases matching TRBD1. Germline-derived CDR1 and CDR2 are LGHDT and YNNKEL (reference sequence). The CDR3 runs to 13 residues. V shed 2 bases, J shed 8 bases, and the junction held 1 base outside the gene matches. DNA of the CDR3: TGTGCCAGCAGCCAAAGGACAGGGGAAAAACTGTTTTTT. This encodes CASSQRTGEKLFF.

DNA for the CDR3: TGTGCCAGCAGGCCCGGGGGGGCCGTTTTCAGAACAGATACGCAGTATTTT. As protein: CASRPGGAVFRTDTQYF. This chain links TRBV9 with TRBJ2-3, with TRBD2 matching 8 bases. CDR1 and CDR2 from the germline V gene are SGDLS and YYNGEE. The CDR3 extends over 17 amino acids. The V gene end was trimmed by 5 bases and the J gene end by 3 bases; junction bases not matched to a gene: 14.

This clone was counted only a few times. The chain couples TRBV5-6 to TRBJ2-7; D is ambiguous. The V gene lost 4 bases and the J gene lost 0 bases, with 11 bases spanning the gap. This CDR3 is 14 amino acids long. Germline loops: CDR1 SGHDT, CDR2 YYEEEE. The CDR3 sequence: CASSPTWSSYEQYF. CDR3 coding DNA: TGTGCCAGCAGCCCTACCTGGAGCTCCTACGAGCAGTACTTC.

The V and J genes are TRBV19 and TRBJ2-5, with 7 bases fitting TRBD1. Germline V CDR1 and CDR2: LNHDA, SQIVND (reference sequence). Trimming took 1 base from V and 4 from J; bases not matched to a gene: 24. The CDR3 loop spans 21 amino acids. CDR3: CASSIGRGKSRVVRFPETQYF. CDR3 bases: TGTGCCAGTAGTATAGGCAGGGGGAAGAGTAGGGTTGTCCGGTTCCCAGAGACCCAGTACTTC.

The V gene is TRBV4-2, the J gene TRBJ1-1; no reliable D call. The V end was cut by 2 bases, the J end by 4 bases, with 17 bases between. The length of the CDR3 is 16 residues. The germline CDR1 and CDR2 sequences are LGHNA and YNFKEQ. DNA of the CDR3: TGTGCCAGCAGCCAACCTTACCTTCAGTCCTTCACTGAAGCTTTCTTT. Translating gives CASSQPYLQSFTEAFF.

This rearrangement joins TRBV7-2 to TRBJ2-1; TRBD2 agrees at 13 bases. Germline trimming cut 2 bases from V and 6 bases from J; bases unmatched to any gene: 4. CDR3 size: 16 residues. The germline gives CDR1 SGHTA, CDR2 FQGNSA. CDR3 DNA sequence: TGTGCCAGCAGCTTACAGGGGACTAGCGGGACCAATGAGCAGTTCTTC. This sequence encodes CASSLQGTSGTNEQFF.

This chain uses TRBV24-1 with TRBJ2-3; D ambiguous. The germline gives CDR1 KGHDR, CDR2 SFDVKD. The CDR3 has 17 amino acids. The V and J ends lost 3 bases and 6 bases respectively, with 21 bases between them. Here the CDR3 reads CATSDLPLQGPWDTQYF. In DNA form, the CDR3 reads TGTGCCACCAGTGATCTCCCCCTGCAAGGGCCGTGGGATACGCAGTATTTT.

This clone has only one observation. The rearrangement links TRBV30 to TRBJ2-1, with a tentative D call TRBD2 (6 bases). Trimming removed 3 bases from V and 7 bases from J, with 10 bases in between. The germline V gene has CDR1 GTSNPN and CDR2 SVGIG (reference sequence). CDR3 size: 12 residues. CDR3 DNA sequence: TGTGCCTGGAGCGGGAGCGGTAATGAGCAGTTCTTC. It specifies CAWSGSGNEQFF.

The rearrangement uses TRBV2 and TRBJ1-2; 7 bases agree with TRBD1. Unmatched junction bases numbered 11, after V lost 5 bases and J lost 8 bases. Germline V gives CDR1 SNHLY, CDR2 FYNNEI. The CDR3 runs to 14 residues. DNA for the CDR3: TGTGCCAGCAGTCCCTTTGACAGGGCAGGGGGCTACACCTTC. Residues: CASSPFDRAGGYTF.

This clone appeared a single time. The gene calls are TRBV7-8 and TRBJ2-3; D not certain. Trimming cost V 5 bases and J 5 bases, with 8 bases left between them. This CDR3 region has 12 residues. Germline lookup yields CDR1 SGHVS and CDR2 FQNEAQ. The CDR3 spells CASSPRGDTQYF. CDR3 sequence (DNA): TGTGCCAGCAGCCCCCGAGGAGATACGCAGTATTTT. The full variable domain, in which reference TRBV7-8 and TRBJ2-3 provide the parts outside the CDR3, is GAGVSQSPRYKVAKRGQDVALRCDPISGHVSLFWYQQALGQGPEFLTYFQNEAQLDKSGLPSDRFFAERPEGSVSTLKIQRTQQEDSAVYLCASSPRGDTQYFGPGTRLTVL.

The V call is TRBV5-1, the J call TRBJ1-3, with no clear D. Trimming left V 0 bases short and J 2 bases short, with 9 bases between. Germline CDR1 and CDR2: SGHRS and YFSETQ. The CDR3 spans 15 residues. CDR3 loop: CASSLVPEPGNTIYF. Written as DNA, the CDR3 is TGCGCCAGCAGCTTGGTTCCTGAGCCTGGAAACACCATATATTTT.

This chain joins TRBV19 and TRBJ2-7; either TRBD1 or TRBD2 may fit D (5 bases each). V lost 5 bases and J lost 9, with 20 bases in between. This CDR3 has 14 amino acids. CDR1 and CDR2 (germline): LNHDA, SQIVND (reference sequence). The CDR3 DNA is TGTGCCAGTAGTCCGCAGGGCCACTACGGGGTGCAGTACTTC. This gives the protein CASSPQGHYGVQYF.

The chain uses TRBV5-4 and TRBJ2-5; 9 positions match TRBD2. CDR3 length: 15 residues. Unmatched junction bases numbered 9, after V lost 4 bases and J lost 5 bases. Germline V gene sequence: CDR1 SGHNT, CDR2 YYREEE (reference sequence). The CDR3 DNA reads TGTGCCAGCAGCCTAAAATTAGCGGGAGAGGAGACCCAGTACTTC. Translating gives CASSLKLAGEETQYF. The full variable domain, with the rest looked up from reference TRBV5-4 and TRBJ2-5, is ETGVTQSPTHLIKTRGQQVTLRCSSQSGHNTVSWYQQALGQGPQFIFQYYREEENGRGNFPPRFSGLQFPNYSSELNVNALELDDSALYLCASSLKLAGEETQYFGPGTRLLVL.

The chain joins TRBV7-9 to TRBJ1-1; D unresolved. The CDR3 spans 14 residues. Germline V gene lookup returns CDR1 SEHNR and CDR2 FQNEAQ (reference sequence). V dropped 3 bases and J dropped 6 bases, with 14 bases sitting between them. For the CDR3, the DNA is TGTGCCAGCAGCTTGGACTGGTTGGTGGCTGAAGCTTTCTTT. Encoded protein: CASSLDWLVAEAFF.

The J gene is TRBJ2-5, the V gene TRBV9; a weak D match, TRBD2 (7 bases). This CDR3 is 15 amino acids long. Deletions cut 4 bases from V and 2 bases from J, with 15 bases between. Germline V CDR1 and CDR2: SGDLS, YYNGEE. DNA for the CDR3: TGTGCCAGCAGCCTCTTCAAGGGGGGGCAAGAGACCCAGTACTTC. Amino acids: CASSLFKGGQETQYF.